A single T cell receptor (beta chain) is shown here with its context. No antigen is known for it. These data are taken from a study of cytomegalovirus exposure and HLA in healthy donors. Study-wide context: The approximately 710 first-cohort repertoires and the approximately 110 validation repertoires shared the same platform, a later analysis reported. Points from the study as a whole: High specificity and sensitivity for cytomegalovirus status were reported for the classifier.

Libraries were prepared by immunoSEQ multiplex PCR; TCRdb keeps only in-frame clonotypes and omits some of them. This table has 200,000 or so clones, over 80% appearing once. The validation cohort, a group of more than 100 subjects, included the donors and was separate from the approximately 660-subject first cohort. The CDR3 sequence is 13 residues long. V was shortened by 2 bases and J by 3 bases, with 6 bases between the two germline ends. CDR1 and CDR2 from the germline V gene are SGHRS and YFSETQ. The sample comprised PBMCs. V gene TRBV5-1 combines with J gene TRBJ1-5; no firm D call. The receptor's source is a woman aged 18-29 years in good health and CMV-seronegative. This CDR3 is CASSLMPNQPQHF. The CDR3 nucleotides read TGCGCCAGCAGCTTAATGCCCAATCAGCCCCAGCATTTT.